One and the same sample provided the 7 T cell receptor beta chains below, sequenced in a study of Ad26.COV2.S vaccination and SARS-CoV-2 variants. Treatment given: about 20 received Ad26.COV2.S at low or high dose, single or two shots; about 5 received placebo; per-sample allocation not given. Day 63 after the first vaccine or placebo injection was the time point for sampling. Sequenced by immunoSEQ multiplex PCR; TCRdb stores in-frame clones only, minus some. This table has approximately 350,000 clones, 87% appearing once. The sequenced sample was peripheral blood, obtained in a trial of Ad26.COV2.S vaccine versus placebo. These receptor sequences come from a person aged 18-60 years who received the Ad26.COV2.S COVID-19 vaccine or a placebo.

This chain connects TRBV10-3 to TRBJ1-4; D gene ambiguous. V dropped 3 bases and J dropped 7 bases, with 9 bases sitting between them. CDR3 size: 13 residues. Germline CDR1 ENHRY, CDR2 SYGVKD. This chain's CDR3 is CAISEGLGEKLFF. CDR3 in DNA: TGTGCCATCAGTGAAGGGTTGGGTGAAAAACTGTTTTTT.

The chain carries TRBV9 and TRBJ2-5; maybe TRBD1 (5 bases). The CDR3 contains 13 residues. V was trimmed by 4 bases and J by 2 bases, leaving 9 bases between them. CDR1 and CDR2 from the germline V gene are SGDLS and YYNGEE. CDR3 region: CASSSTVQETQYF. The CDR3 region has the DNA TGTGCCAGCAGCTCGACAGTACAAGAGACCCAGTACTTC. Complete variable domain (other parts from reference TRBV9 and TRBJ2-5): DSGVTQTPKHLITATGQRVTLRCSPRSGDLSVYWYQQSLDQGLQFLIQYYNGEERAKGNILERFSAQQFPDLHSELNLSSLELGDSALYFCASSSTVQETQYFGPGTRLLVL.

The chain employs TRBV12-2 and TRBJ2-3. TRBV12-2 counts as a pseudogene. The CDR3 is made up of 15 amino acids. CDR3 region: CASRPRVGVTDTQYF. CDR3 DNA sequence: TGTGCAAGTCGCCCGAGGGTGGGGGTCACAGATACGCAGTATTTT.

This clone appeared a few times. This rearrangement joins TRBV29-1 to TRBJ1-3; D is ambiguous. Deletions cut 4 bases from V and 1 base from J, with 11 bases between. The CDR3 length is 14 residues. The germline gives CDR1 SQVTM, CDR2 ANQGSEA. DNA for the CDR3: TGCAGCGTTGCCGGGGTACTGTCTGGAAACACCATATATTTT. It specifies CSVAGVLSGNTIYF.

The chain uses TRBV4-2 and TRBJ2-7; 7 positions agree with TRBD1. The V gene end was trimmed by 0 bases and the J gene end by 0 bases; junction bases not matched to a gene: 8. Germline V lookup: CDR1 LGHNA, CDR2 YNFKEQ. This CDR3 comprises 17 residues. CDR3 protein: CASSQEWGTEPSYEQYF. DNA for the CDR3: TGTGCCAGCAGCCAAGAGTGGGGGACAGAACCCTCCTACGAGCAGTACTTC.

CDR3 amino acids: CSVRQPAGYEQYF. CDR3 DNA sequence: TGCAGCGTACGACAGCCCGCTGGGTACGAGCAGTACTTC. The chain links TRBV29-1 to TRBJ2-7, with D possibly TRBD1 on 5 matching bases. CDR1 is SQVTM and CDR2 is ANQGSEA in the germline V gene. The V end lost 6 bases, the J end lost 4 bases, and 16 bases lay between the germline ends. The CDR3 covers 13 residues.

J is TRBJ1-2 and V is TRBV7-9; D is ambiguous. Per germline, CDR1 SEHNR and CDR2 FQNEAQ (reference sequence). The V end lost 5 bases, the J end lost 4 bases, and 17 bases lay between the germline ends. CDR3 length: 15 amino acids. Here the CDR3 DNA reads TGTGCCAGCAGCGACGGGCGAGGGTTGAGCTATGGCTACACCTTC. Its translation: CASSDGRGLSYGYTF.